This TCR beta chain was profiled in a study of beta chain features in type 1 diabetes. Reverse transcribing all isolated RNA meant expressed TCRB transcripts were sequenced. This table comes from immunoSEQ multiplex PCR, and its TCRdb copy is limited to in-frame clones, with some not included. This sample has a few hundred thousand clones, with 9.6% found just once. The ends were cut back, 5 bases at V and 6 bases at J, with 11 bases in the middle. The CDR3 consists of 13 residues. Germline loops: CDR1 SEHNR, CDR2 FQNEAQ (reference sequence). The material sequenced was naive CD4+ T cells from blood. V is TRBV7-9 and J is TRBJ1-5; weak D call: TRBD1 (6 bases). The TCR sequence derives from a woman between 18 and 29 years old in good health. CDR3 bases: TGTGCCAGCAGCGAGGGACATTTTCAGCCCCAGCATTTT. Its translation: CASSEGHFQPQHF. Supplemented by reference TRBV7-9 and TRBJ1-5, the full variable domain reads DTGVSQNPRHKITKRGQNVTFRCDPISEHNRLYWYRQTLGQGPEFLTYFQNEAQLEKSRLLSDRFSAERPKGSFSTLEIQRTEQGDSAMYLCASSEGHFQPQHFGDGTRLSIL.